Sequencing of this TCR beta chain was carried out in a study of T cell responses to AZD1222 COVID-19 vaccine. The repertoire was sequenced with immunoSEQ multiplex PCR; TCRdb's copy has only in-frame clones and lacks some. The table records roughly 96,000 clones, roughly nine tenths of them present only once. In the case of this clone: Its cognate antigen is unknown.

Findings of the study overall: The sample set comprised mostly white British donors with more females, and clonal diversity was possibly underestimated. Once two AZD1222 doses were given, Spike-specific TCR breadth and depth went up.

Germline V gene lookup returns CDR1 SGHRS and CDR2 YFSETQ. The germline V and J ends were trimmed by 4 bases and 2 bases, with 15 bases remaining between them. The length of the CDR3 is 15 residues. Sequencing was performed on peripheral blood, taken on day 0 of AZD1222 vaccination. This chain joins TRBV5-1 and TRBJ1-1; D remains ambiguous. This clonotype originated in an adult in good health. For the CDR3, the DNA is TGCGCCAGCAGCCCATCCGGTTCCCTCAACACTGAAGCTTTCTTT. It specifies CASSPSGSLNTEAFF.